The 20 T cell receptor beta chains given below trace back to one sample, sequenced in a study of blood T cells in healthy people across ages. Combining a sample-barcoded 5' primer with a J-beta primer mix, a second PCR ran for about 7 to 11 cycles. TCRdb reprocessed the 5' RACE reads via MiXCR and lists one record per CDR3 protein. The table has fewer than 1,200,000 distinct CDR3 sequences, almost 25% seen once. The same sample was also studied in work on T cells of mothers and their children.

The sequenced sample was blood. These TCRs come from a girl aged 2-15 years in good health.

The chain combines TRBV20-1 with TRBJ2-1; no reliable D call. With 6 bases removed from V and 9 bases from J, the gap between germline ends came to 21 bases. The CDR3 has 14 amino acids. Germline V gene sequence: CDR1 DFQATT, CDR2 SNEGSKA (reference sequence). Here the CDR3 DNA reads TGCAGTGCCGAATTTGGGCTAGAGGACGGTGAGCAGTTCTTC. It codes for CSAEFGLEDGEQFF.

The chain combines TRBV9 with TRBJ1-2; 11 nucleotides agree with TRBD1. The germline gives CDR1 SGDLS, CDR2 YYNGEE. The length of the CDR3 is 16 residues. The junction had 10 bases not matched to a gene; V was cut back by 3 bases and J by 6 bases. The CDR3 loop reads CASSDPLDRGQHGYTF. The CDR3 DNA reads as TGTGCCAGCAGCGACCCACTGGACAGGGGGCAACATGGCTACACCTTC.

This clonotype was found a few times. This chain links TRBV20-1 with TRBJ2-7; a weak D match, TRBD1 (6 bases). CDR3 length equals 15 residues. Germline CDR1 is DFQATT and CDR2 is SNEGSKA (reference sequence). Trimming shortened V by 0 bases and J by 0 bases, and 12 bases separated the two germline ends. CDR3: CSARDRDKVSYEQYF. Here the CDR3 DNA reads TGCAGTGCTAGAGACCGGGACAAAGTCTCCTACGAGCAGTACTTC.

V and J are TRBV3-1 and TRBJ1-1; 7 bases are shared with TRBD1. From germline, CDR1 is LGHDT and CDR2 YNNKEL (reference sequence). This CDR3 spans 15 amino acids. With 4 bases clipped from V and 5 bases from J, the junction kept 10 bases outside the gene matches. The CDR3 reads CASSPLDRDSTEAFF. The DNA for the CDR3 is TGTGCCAGCAGCCCCTTGGACCGGGACAGTACTGAAGCTTTCTTT.

This chain joins TRBV11-2 and TRBJ2-5; 8 positions match TRBD2. The J call may not be correct, given that the DNA end is closer to TRBJ2-1. The CDR3 runs 16 residues. The germline V gene has CDR1 SGHAT and CDR2 FQNNGV. The CDR3: CASSFTGTRDSNEQFF. CDR3 DNA: TGTGCCAGCAGCTTCACCGGGACTAGGGATTCCAATGAGCAGTTCTTC.

The CDR3 coding sequence is TGCGCCAGCAGTTCCCGGGACAGGAACACTGAAGCTTTCTTT. This sequence encodes CASSSRDRNTEAFF. The chain carries TRBV5-1 and TRBJ1-1; 7 bases agree with TRBD1. Losses at the gene ends were 5 bases for V and 1 base for J; bases not matched to a gene: 5. The length of the CDR3 is 14 residues. Germline loops: CDR1 SGHRS, CDR2 YFSETQ.

This clonotype was counted only a few times. J is TRBJ1-4 and V is TRBV28; 8 bases are shared with TRBD1. The CDR3 length is 14 residues. The V and J ends lost 6 bases and 8 bases, in that order; junction bases with no gene match: 8. Germline values: CDR1 MDHEN, CDR2 SYDVKM. CDR3 sequence: CASRPKHRGEKLFF. The DNA of the CDR3 is TGTGCCAGCAGACCGAAACACAGGGGGGAAAAACTGTTTTTT.

The chain carries TRBV28 and TRBJ1-2, with 7 bases identical to TRBD1. Germline CDR1 and CDR2: MDHEN and SYDVKM. The V segment lost 6 bases and the J segment 7 bases; nucleotides outside the gene matches: 8. This CDR3 is built from 13 residues. CDR3 loop: CASRATGESGYTF. The CDR3, as DNA: TGTGCCAGCAGGGCCACAGGGGAGAGTGGCTACACCTTC.

This clonotype was counted a few times. The chain uses TRBV4-3 and TRBJ1-4; D remains unclear. V lost 0 bases to trimming and J lost 0 bases, with 14 bases between them. From germline, CDR1 is LGHNA and CDR2 YSLEER. This CDR3 comprises 18 residues. The CDR3 DNA sequence: TGCGCCAGCAGCCAAGATCTTGCCAACCGAGCAACTAATGAAAAACTGTTTTTT. Translation gives CASSQDLANRATNEKLFF.

To note about this clonotype: Germline and junction disagree at one end, which may indicate a read error. The chain recombines TRBV29-1 with TRBJ1-1; D gene uncertain. Looked up from germline, CDR1 is SQVTM and CDR2 is ANQGSEA. The CDR3 extends over 13 amino acids. As DNA, the CDR3 is TGCAGCGTTGAAGCGGGAAGTTGGACTGATGCTTTCTTT. Encoded protein: CSVEAGSWTDAFF.

This clonotype came up a few times. V is TRBV11-2 and J is TRBJ2-7, with D tentatively TRBD1 or TRBD2 (5 bases each). CDR3 length: 16 residues. Germline V gives CDR1 SGHAT, CDR2 FQNNGV. Trimming cost V 1 base and J 0 bases, with 13 bases left between them. The CDR3 sequence: CASSLGPLGDSYEQYF. CDR3 DNA sequence: TGTGCCAGCAGCTTAGGGCCCCTGGGGGACTCCTACGAGCAGTACTTC.

The chain combines TRBV7-6 with TRBJ2-5; 12 bases align to TRBD2. TRBJ2-7 explains the end of the DNA better; the J call may be wrong. Germline lookup yields CDR1 SGHVS and CDR2 FNYEAQ. The CDR3 consists of 15 residues. CDR3 DNA sequence: TGTGCCAGCAGCCCAGCGACTAGCGGGGGATACGAGCAGTACTTC. It specifies CASSPATSGGYEQYF.

This clonotype has more than one count but fewer than ten. An end of the junction does not agree with germline; a read error may underlie this. This rearrangement joins TRBV29-1 to TRBJ2-7, with no clear D. Germline CDR1 reads SQVTM; CDR2 reads ANQGSEA. CDR3 length: 11 amino acids. The CDR3 here is CSVQDIYEQYF. The CDR3 DNA follows: TGCAGCGTTCAAGACATCTACGAGCAGTACTTC.

This chain joins TRBV7-2 and TRBJ2-4, with D unresolved. This CDR3 region has 14 residues. Trimming shortened V by 0 bases and J by 0 bases, and 3 bases separated the two germline ends. Germline CDR1 reads SGHTA; CDR2 reads FQGNSA. The CDR3 region is CASSLAPAKNIQYF. The CDR3 bases are TGTGCCAGCAGCTTAGCACCAGCCAAAAACATTCAGTACTTC.

V usage is TRBV7-6 and J usage is TRBJ2-5; possible D gene TRBD1, 6 bases. The V end was cut by 5 bases, the J end by 1 base, with 11 bases between. The germline V gene has CDR1 SGHVS and CDR2 FNYEAQ. This CDR3 spans 14 amino acids. This CDR3 is CASSTGQIQETQYF. The CDR3 DNA follows: TGTGCCAGCAGCACCGGACAGATCCAAGAGACCCAGTACTTC. The entire variable domain, with the rest obtained from reference TRBV7-6 and TRBJ2-5, is as follows: GAGVSQSPRYKVTKRGQDVALRCDPISGHVSLYWYRQALGQGPEFLTYFNYEAQQDKSGLPNDRFSAERPEGSISTLTIQRTEQRDSAMYRCASSTGQIQETQYFGPGTRLLVL.

In this sample, this clonotype turned up a few times. The V call is TRBV11-2, the J call TRBJ2-1; 8 bases line up with TRBD1. Germline CDR1 is SGHAT and CDR2 is FQNNGV. V dropped 5 bases and J dropped 8; count of bases not matched to a gene: 11. The CDR3 has 15 amino acids. The CDR3 nucleotides are TGTGCCAGCAGCGGTTTTGGACAGGGTAGCGATGAGCAGTTCTTC. The encoded protein is CASSGFGQGSDEQFF.

V and J are TRBV4-3 and TRBJ2-5; TRBD1 agrees at 7 bases. The assigned J gene may be wrong: the sequence end matches TRBJ2-7 better. The CDR3 runs to 15 residues. Germline lookup yields CDR1 LGHNA and CDR2 YSLEER. CDR3 nucleotide sequence: TGCGCCAGCAGCCAACAACTCGACAGGGCCTACGAGCAGTACTTC. Translated, it gives CASSQQLDRAYEQYF.

The rearrangement joins TRBV9 to TRBJ2-1; no clear D. Germline V gives CDR1 SGDLS, CDR2 YYNGEE. Trimming stripped 2 bases from V and 9 bases from J, with 15 bases between. The CDR3 contains 14 residues. The chain's CDR3 is CASSVGRNQVEQFF. The DNA of the CDR3 is TGTGCCAGCAGCGTTGGAAGGAACCAAGTTGAGCAGTTCTTC.

This clonotype has a count of ten or more. The gene calls are TRBV20-1 and TRBJ2-3, with D possibly matching TRBD1 (5 bases). CDR1 and CDR2 (germline): DFQATT, SNEGSKA (reference sequence). The CDR3 consists of 15 residues. The V end was cut by 0 bases, the J end by 2 bases, with 12 bases between. CDR3 DNA: TGCAGTGCTAGAGATCCGACAGCCCCCACAGATACGCAGTATTTT. It encodes CSARDPTAPTDTQYF.

This sequence joins TRBV29-1 and TRBJ2-3; no clear D. The V end lost 4 bases, the J end lost 4 bases, and 12 bases lay between the germline ends. Germline V gives CDR1 SQVTM, CDR2 ANQGSEA. The CDR3 length is 13 residues. The CDR3 region is CSVVWVRADTQYF. CDR3 bases: TGCAGCGTTGTTTGGGTTCGGGCAGATACGCAGTATTTT.